One and the same sample provided the 26 T cell receptor beta chains below, sequenced in a study of blood T cell repertoires in COVID-19. Sequencing was performed with immunoSEQ multiplex PCR; in TCRdb, only in-frame clones are kept and a portion is missing. The sample lists about 120,000 clones; approximately 82% were seen once. Sequenced sample: peripheral blood. Receptors were obtained from a man in his 70s with active or convalescent COVID-19.

The genes are TRBV19 and TRBJ2-7, with 7 bases matching TRBD1. CDR1 and CDR2 from the germline V gene are LNHDA and SQIVND (reference sequence). V was clipped by 6 bases and J by 7 bases; unmatched bases: 6. This CDR3 is 12 amino acids long. The CDR3 spells CASRSRGREQYF. Here the CDR3 DNA reads TGTGCCAGTAGGAGTAGGGGGCGGGAGCAGTACTTC.

The chain is built from TRBV10-3 and TRBJ1-2; D is perhaps TRBD1 (6 bases). V was pared by 6 bases and J by 4 bases, with 12 bases between. This CDR3 has 13 amino acids. Per germline, CDR1 ENHRY and CDR2 SYGVKD. The CDR3 loop is CAISNGQFYGYTF. The CDR3 DNA follows: TGTGCCATCAGCAATGGACAGTTCTATGGCTACACCTTC.

The V and J genes are TRBV6-5 and TRBJ1-2; tentatively, D is TRBD1 (5 bases). From germline, CDR1 is MNHEY and CDR2 SVGAGI. This CDR3 has 14 residues. Between the trimmed V and J ends, which lost 6 bases and 6 bases, there was a span of 17 bases. CDR3 region: CASSLTQGSHGYTF. The DNA for the CDR3 is TGTGCCAGCAGCCTTACCCAGGGCTCCCATGGCTACACCTTC.

Of note for this clone: Distinct nucleotide sequences in the sample also encode this CDR3. The V gene is TRBV18, the J gene TRBJ1-1, with D perhaps matching TRBD1 (5 bases). The CDR3 is 13 amino acids. Germline values: CDR1 KGHSH, CDR2 LQKENI. The V gene lost 3 bases and the J gene lost 3 bases, with 8 bases spanning the gap. The DNA for the CDR3 is TGTGCCAGCTCACCGGGGCAGGACACTGAAGCTTTCTTT. Encoded protein: CASSPGQDTEAFF.

This clone was observed a handful of times. The chain has TRBV7-8 and TRBJ1-1; tentatively, D is TRBD1 (5 bases). The germline V gene has CDR1 SGHVS and CDR2 FQNEAQ. V was clipped by 2 bases and J by 4 bases, with 17 bases between them. CDR3 length: 16 amino acids. For the CDR3, the DNA is TGTGCCAGCAGCTTAAGGGGATCCAGGGATAGCACTGAAGCTTTCTTT. Protein product: CASSLRGSRDSTEAFF. The full variable domain, with the rest looked up from reference TRBV7-8 and TRBJ1-1, is GAGVSQSPRYKVAKRGQDVALRCDPISGHVSLFWYQQALGQGPEFLTYFQNEAQLDKSGLPSDRFFAERPEGSVSTLKIQRTQQEDSAVYLCASSLRGSRDSTEAFFGQGTRLTVV.

The chain couples TRBV11-3 to TRBJ2-3; a possible D gene is TRBD2 (5 bases). CDR1 SGHNT and CDR2 YENEEA come from the germline V gene. Deletions cut 5 bases from V and 3 bases from J, with 12 bases between. CDR3 length equals 14 residues. CDR3 protein: CASSTFEGTDTQYF. In nucleotides, the CDR3 is TGTGCCAGCAGCACCTTCGAGGGTACAGATACGCAGTATTTT.

The chain joins TRBV6-5 to TRBJ1-2, with a possible D match to TRBD1 (6 bases). CDR1 is MNHEY, CDR2 SVGAGI, per germline. The CDR3 totals 14 residues. Trimming took 8 bases from V and 6 from J, leaving 19 bases between them. CDR3 DNA sequence: TGTGCCAGCCTAAACCCAGGGGTGGGCAATGGCTACACCTTC. Protein sequence: CASLNPGVGNGYTF.

The chain joins TRBV21-1 to TRBJ2-1; no check of the table's D call, TRBD1, against the DNA was made. TRBV21-1 is annotated as a pseudogene. CDR3 size: 14 residues. CDR3 in amino acids: CASSRGSAYNEQFF. In DNA form, the CDR3 reads TGTGCCAGCAGTAGGGGTTCCGCCTACAATGAGCAGTTCTTC.

V gene TRBV29-1 combines with J gene TRBJ2-7; a weak D match, TRBD1 (5 bases). V was cut by 6 bases and J by 0 bases, with 6 bases left in between. The CDR3 is 11 amino acids. Germline V gene sequence: CDR1 SQVTM, CDR2 ANQGSEA. The CDR3 region is CSVGPSYEQYF. The CDR3 nucleotides read TGCAGCGTGGGGCCCTCCTACGAGCAGTACTTC.

The V and J genes are TRBV7-2 and TRBJ2-3; 14 bases line up with TRBD2. V lost 5 bases to trimming and J lost 5 bases; unmatched junction nucleotides: 9. The CDR3 contains 17 residues. Germline V gives CDR1 SGHTA, CDR2 FQGNSA. The CDR3 is CASSVFPGLAGEDTQYF. DNA for the CDR3: TGTGCCAGCAGCGTTTTTCCGGGACTAGCGGGAGAAGATACGCAGTATTTT.

This clone was seen a single time. The chain is built from TRBV12-3 or TRBV12-4 and TRBJ1-2; no definite D call. The CDR3 has 13 residues. V lost 5 bases, J lost 4 bases, and 11 bases lay in between. CDR3 sequence: CASSNTVTYGYTF. CDR3 nucleotides: TGTGCCAGCAGTAACACAGTTACCTATGGCTACACCTTC.

The CDR3 loop reads CASSKDGQGFYEQYF. CDR3 DNA sequence: TGTGCCAGCAGCAAAGACGGACAGGGTTTCTACGAGCAGTACTTC. This chain links TRBV21-1 with TRBJ2-7; the D segment call TRBD1 is taken from the table without a DNA check. TRBV21-1 is given as a pseudogene. The length of the CDR3 is 15 residues.

V gene TRBV7-2 combines with J gene TRBJ1-1; no clear D gene. V was trimmed by 2 bases and J by 0 bases, leaving 19 bases between them. Germline CDR1 SGHTA, CDR2 FQGNSA. CDR3 size: 18 residues. The CDR3 loop reads CASSLRVMRALVNTEAFF. The DNA of the CDR3 is TGTGCCAGCAGCTTACGAGTGATGCGTGCTCTTGTGAACACTGAAGCTTTCTTT.

This clone was seen more than once but under ten times. The genes are TRBV19 and TRBJ1-5, with TRBD1 identical over 7 bases. V shed 5 bases, J shed 1 base, and the junction held 8 bases outside the gene matches. Germline assignment: CDR1 LNHDA and CDR2 SQIVND (reference sequence). The CDR3 is 16 residues long. The chain's CDR3 is CASSYVGGQSNQPQHF. DNA for the CDR3: TGTGCCAGTAGTTATGTCGGGGGACAGAGCAATCAGCCCCAGCATTTT.

This chain uses TRBV5-7 with TRBJ2-6, with 7 bases aligning to TRBD1. TRBV5-7 is assigned to the ORF class and has an uncertain function. V shed 5 bases and J 1 base; nucleotides not matched to a gene: 3. This CDR3 is built from 15 residues. The CDR3 DNA follows: TGTGCCAGCAGTAACAGGGGATCTGGGGCCAACGTCCTGACTTTC. Translated: CASSNRGSGANVLTF.

The chain recombines TRBV28 with TRBJ1-4; tentatively, D is TRBD1 (5 bases). The V end lost 8 bases, the J end lost 8 bases, and 9 bases lay between the germline ends. The germline CDR1 and CDR2 sequences are MDHEN and SYDVKM. This CDR3 is built from 11 residues. CDR3 in DNA: TGTGCCAGCCACGACAGCGAAAAACTGTTTTTT. Translating gives CASHDSEKLFF.

The chain combines TRBV7-9 with TRBJ1-4, with TRBD1 identical over 9 bases. V gave up 5 bases and J gave up 0 bases; unmatched junction bases: 1. CDR3 size: 15 residues. CDR1 is SEHNR and CDR2 is FQNEAQ in the germline V gene (reference sequence). The CDR3, as DNA: TGTGCCAGCAGCCGGGACAGGGCAACTAATGAAAAACTGTTTTTT. This translates into CASSRDRATNEKLFF.

This sequence joins TRBV29-1 and TRBJ2-5; TRBD2 matches 9 bases. This CDR3 region has 14 residues. Germline-derived CDR1 and CDR2 are SQVTM and ANQGSEA. The V and J ends lost 4 bases and 3 bases, in that order; junction bases with no gene match: 6. The CDR3, as DNA: TGCAGCGTTGGTGCTAGCGGGAAGGAAGAGACCCAGTACTTC. The encoded protein is CSVGASGKEETQYF.

The chain has TRBV6-6 and TRBJ1-2, with 7 positions matching TRBD1. Trimming cost V 0 bases and J 8 bases; bases outside gene matches: 3. The germline V gene encodes CDR1 MNHNY and CDR2 SVGAGI (reference sequence). The CDR3 is 13 amino acids. The CDR3 DNA reads as TGTGCCAGCAGTTACTCGGCAGGGGGAGGCTACACCTTC. This translates into CASSYSAGGGYTF.

The genes are TRBV9 and TRBJ2-7, with TRBD2 as a possible D gene (5 bases). With 4 bases removed from V and 4 bases from J, the gap between germline ends came to 15 bases. The germline CDR1 and CDR2 sequences are SGDLS and YYNGEE. CDR3 length equals 14 residues. CDR3 protein: CASSRVERRYEQYF. For the CDR3, the DNA is TGTGCCAGCAGCCGGGTCGAGCGGAGGTACGAGCAGTACTTC.

The rearrangement uses TRBV7-9 and TRBJ1-5, with TRBD1 matching over 8 bases. The germline CDR1 and CDR2 sequences are SEHNR and FQNEAQ (reference sequence). CDR3 length equals 17 residues. After removal of 5 bases from V and 2 bases from J, the junction contained 11 bases not matched to a gene. The CDR3 sequence: CASSATAGGGGNQPQHF. The CDR3, as DNA: TGTGCCAGCAGCGCGACAGCAGGGGGCGGAGGCAATCAGCCCCAGCATTTT.

The chain carries TRBV5-1 and TRBJ2-2; 7 positions agree with TRBD1. The length of the CDR3 is 13 residues. Germline lookup yields CDR1 SGHRS and CDR2 YFSETQ. V was pared by 4 bases and J by 7 bases, with 4 bases of the junction left unmatched. CDR3 nucleotides: TGCGCCAGCAGCGCAGACAGGGTCGGGGAGCTGTTTTTT. It specifies CASSADRVGELFF.

This clone was found a few times. The chain has TRBV9 and TRBJ1-2, with 8 bases lining up with TRBD1. The germline CDR1 and CDR2 sequences are SGDLS and YYNGEE. This CDR3 comprises 15 residues. With 3 bases clipped from V and 5 bases from J, the junction kept 9 bases outside the gene matches. The DNA of the CDR3 is TGTGCCAGCAGCGCCACGGGCAGGGGGCGTTATGGCTACACCTTC. Amino acids: CASSATGRGRYGYTF. Full variable domain (missing parts from reference TRBV9 and TRBJ1-2): DSGVTQTPKHLITATGQRVTLRCSPRSGDLSVYWYQQSLDQGLQFLIQYYNGEERAKGNILERFSAQQFPDLHSELNLSSLELGDSALYFCASSATGRGRYGYTFGSGTRLTVV.

The chain couples TRBV4-1 to TRBJ2-1; possibly TRBD2 for D (6 bases). CDR3 length: 12 amino acids. Germline V gives CDR1 MGHRA, CDR2 YSYEKL. Trimming left V 3 bases short and J 7 bases short, with 7 bases between. The CDR3 coding sequence is TGCGCCAGCAGCCAGGCGGGAAATGAGCAGTTCTTC. Its translation: CASSQAGNEQFF.

This rearrangement joins TRBV19 to TRBJ1-3; D not certain. The CDR3 has 13 amino acids. Germline lookup yields CDR1 LNHDA and CDR2 SQIVND (reference sequence). V lost 6 bases and J 6 bases, leaving 12 bases between the germline ends. The DNA of the CDR3 is TGTGCCAGTAGCGCTCAGCGTTTAAACACCATATATTTT. Its translation is CASSAQRLNTIYF. Supplemented by reference TRBV19 and TRBJ1-3, the full variable domain reads DGGITQSPKYLFRKEGQNVTLSCEQNLNHDAMYWYRQDPGQGLRLIYYSQIVNDFQKGDIAEGYSVSREKKESFPLTVTSAQKNPTAFYLCASSAQRLNTIYFGEGSWLTVV.

V and J are TRBV2 and TRBJ1-2, with D unclear. The CDR3 totals 14 residues. Trimming took 6 bases from V and 3 from J, leaving 14 bases between them. The germline gives CDR1 SNHLY, CDR2 FYNNEI. CDR3 sequence: CASRTDGAYYGYTF. The DNA of the CDR3 is TGTGCCAGCAGGACTGACGGAGCGTACTATGGCTACACCTTC.